Below, 27 T cell receptor beta chains from the same sample are listed, as sequenced in a study of blood T cells in healthy people across ages. A sample-barcoded 5' primer and a J-beta primer mix were used in a second PCR of roughly 6 to 11 cycles. MiXCR was run by TCRdb on the 5' RACE reads, yielding one entry per CDR3 protein. The table includes approximately 1,700,000 distinct CDR3 sequences, around 40% detected once. The sample was blood. The receptors shown here come from a human donor in good health.

The V gene is TRBV6-2 or TRBV6-3, the J gene TRBJ1-4; unclear D gene. This CDR3 is built from 15 residues. The germline CDR1 and CDR2 sequences are MNHEY and SVGEGT. Trimming took off 0 bases at V and 5 bases at J, with 10 bases between the two ends. This chain's CDR3 is CASSYSRPENEKLFF. The CDR3 DNA sequence: TGTGCCAGCAGTTACTCGAGGCCGGAGAATGAAAAACTGTTTTTT.

This chain connects TRBV3-1 to TRBJ2-1; 10 nucleotides match TRBD2. Germline-derived CDR1 and CDR2 are LGHDT and YNNKEL (reference sequence). J gave up 10 bases and V 1 base, and 10 bases lay outside the gene matches. The CDR3 is made up of 16 amino acids. CDR3: CASSQGRASGGREQFF. For the CDR3, the DNA is TGTGCCAGCAGCCAAGGTCGAGCTAGCGGGGGAAGAGAGCAGTTCTTC.

V usage is TRBV28 and J usage is TRBJ2-7; tentatively, D is TRBD2 (6 bases). Germline CDR1 reads MDHEN; CDR2 reads SYDVKM. The CDR3 has 16 amino acids. V was pared by 6 bases and J by 2 bases, with 20 bases between. This chain's CDR3 is CASSLWGGVSTYEQYF. CDR3 DNA: TGTGCCAGCAGCCTATGGGGCGGGGTGAGCACCTACGAGCAGTACTTC.

The chain is built from TRBV6-2 or TRBV6-3 and TRBJ2-7; perhaps TRBD2 as D (6 bases). CDR1 is MNHEY and CDR2 is SVGEGT in the germline V gene. The CDR3 length is 14 residues. Trimming left V 2 bases short and J 3 bases short, with 11 bases between. The CDR3 nucleotides read TGTGCCAGCAGTTACCCGGGGGAAAGCTACGAGCAGTACTTC. It encodes CASSYPGESYEQYF.

The V call is TRBV28, the J call TRBJ1-5; no definite D call. The CDR3 contains 16 residues. Germline CDR1 and CDR2: MDHEN and SYDVKM. Trimming removed 4 bases from V and 0 bases from J, with 13 bases in between. The CDR3 here is CASSSVVAYSNQPQHF. The DNA of the CDR3 is TGTGCCAGCAGTTCAGTGGTGGCTTATAGCAATCAGCCCCAGCATTTT.

This clonotype was seen only a few times. V gene TRBV12-3 or TRBV12-4 combines with J gene TRBJ1-2; 7 nucleotides match TRBD1. After removal of 3 bases from V and 2 bases from J, the junction contained 6 bases not matched to a gene. This CDR3 region has 15 residues. This CDR3 reads CASSFGPGGNYGYTF. The CDR3 region has the DNA TGTGCCAGCAGTTTCGGTCCAGGGGGGAACTATGGCTACACCTTC.

Comments on this clonotype: The junction differs from germline at one of its ends, possibly a read error. V and J are TRBV4-3 and TRBJ2-7; D may be TRBD2 (5 bases). This CDR3 contains 15 residues. Looked up from germline, CDR1 is LGHNA and CDR2 is YSLEER. CDR3 residues: CASSQAGSPRYGQYF. The CDR3 coding sequence is TGCGCCAGCAGCCAAGCGGGATCCCCTAGATACGGGCAGTACTTC.

The rearrangement links TRBV11-2 to TRBJ2-1; 8 bases align to TRBD2. Trimming removed 5 bases from V and 0 bases from J; junction bases left unmatched: 15. Germline V gene data show CDR1 as SGHAT and CDR2 as FQNNGV. CDR3 size: 19 residues. CDR3 DNA: TGTGCCAGCAGCGTTAGGGGCGGGGGGTACCCCAGCTCCTACAATGAGCAGTTCTTC. Its translation is CASSVRGGGYPSSYNEQFF.

V is TRBV12-3 or TRBV12-4 and J is TRBJ1-2; 8 bases align to TRBD1. Unmatched junction bases numbered 22, after V lost 5 bases and J lost 5 bases. The CDR3 length is 19 residues. This CDR3 is CASSPLGPGQGFFEYGYTF. The CDR3 DNA follows: TGTGCCAGCAGTCCCCTAGGGCCCGGACAGGGCTTCTTCGAATATGGCTACACCTTC.

The table lists this clonotype with a few counts. The V and J genes are TRBV12-3 or TRBV12-4 and TRBJ1-5; 7 positions match TRBD1. The CDR3 runs to 16 residues. Trimming cost V 4 bases and J 1 base; bases outside gene matches: 7. The CDR3 sequence is CASSYSTGYSNQPQHF. The CDR3 DNA is TGTGCCAGCAGTTATTCGACAGGGTACAGCAATCAGCCCCAGCATTTT.

This clonotype came up many times. This chain connects TRBV5-1 to TRBJ2-4, with TRBD1 matching over 10 bases. Matching the DNA end better, TRBJ2-7 makes the J call doubtful. The length of the CDR3 is 15 residues. Looked up from germline, CDR1 is SGHRS and CDR2 is YFSETQ. The chain's CDR3 is CASSWGGQGDYEQYF. CDR3 sequence (DNA): TGCGCCAGCAGCTGGGGAGGACAGGGGGACTACGAGCAGTACTTC.

In this sample, this clonotype turned up a few times. The rearrangement joins TRBV7-9 to TRBJ2-1; no clear D. The CDR3 is 14 residues long. Germline assignment: CDR1 SEHNR and CDR2 FQNEAQ (reference sequence). V was clipped by 5 bases and J by 7 bases, with 15 bases between them. In DNA, the CDR3 is TGTGCCAGCAGCCCCCGGGTTGGAGTGAATGAGCAGTTCTTC. It codes for CASSPRVGVNEQFF.

The chain employs TRBV6-5 and TRBJ2-7, with TRBD2 matching 14 bases. Losses at the gene ends were 2 bases for V and 1 base for J; bases not matched to a gene: 4. The CDR3 runs 17 residues. Germline loops: CDR1 MNHEY, CDR2 SVGAGI. CDR3 amino acids: CASSYGLAGGLSYEQYF. CDR3 nucleotides: TGTGCCAGCAGTTACGGACTAGCGGGGGGACTATCCTACGAGCAGTACTTC.

V and J are TRBV15 and TRBJ2-7; 7 bases are shared with TRBD2. This CDR3 comprises 15 residues. Germline V gene sequence: CDR1 LNHNV, CDR2 YYDKDF (reference sequence). After removal of 0 bases from V and 3 bases from J, the junction contained 5 bases not matched to a gene. The CDR3 protein is CATSREPGGFYEQYF. DNA for the CDR3: TGTGCCACCAGCAGAGAACCGGGGGGATTCTACGAGCAGTACTTC.

The J gene is TRBJ1-2, the V gene TRBV20-1, with TRBD1 identical over 8 bases. The CDR3 loop spans 14 amino acids. The V segment lost 7 bases and the J segment 0 bases; nucleotides outside the gene matches: 7. The germline V gene encodes CDR1 DFQATT and CDR2 SNEGSKA (reference sequence). The CDR3 here is CSGGQGASNYGYTF. In DNA form, the CDR3 reads TGCAGTGGGGGGCAGGGGGCTTCTAACTATGGCTACACCTTC.

The genes are TRBV4-3 and TRBJ1-2, with 7 bases aligning to TRBD1. The V segment lost 1 base and the J segment 1 base; nucleotides outside the gene matches: 15. This CDR3 has 19 amino acids. CDR1 and CDR2 from the germline V gene are LGHNA and YSLEER. The CDR3 DNA is TGCGCCAGCAGCCAAGTCTACCAGGCCGACAGGGTTCTTAACTATGGCTACACCTTC. It encodes CASSQVYQADRVLNYGYTF.

The rearrangement uses TRBV27 and TRBJ2-5; D remains ambiguous. Germline CDR1 reads MNHEY; CDR2 reads SMNVEV (reference sequence). This CDR3 contains 15 residues. The V and J ends lost 6 bases and 1 base respectively, with 15 bases between them. The CDR3 is CASSLTAGSQETQYF. For the CDR3, the DNA is TGTGCCAGCAGCTTGACGGCCGGATCCCAAGAGACCCAGTACTTC.

On this clonotype: The final CDR3 position lacks the conserved phenylalanine or tryptophan, pointing to a likely read error. This chain links TRBV9 with TRBJ1-5; D possibly corresponds to TRBD1 (6 bases). The length of the CDR3 is 14 residues. V gave up 3 bases and J gave up 5 bases, with 12 bases separating them. Germline loops: CDR1 SGDLS, CDR2 YYNGEE. CDR3 residues: CASSATGMHQPQHY. The CDR3 DNA reads as TGTGCCAGCAGCGCAACAGGGATGCATCAGCCCCAGCATTAT.

Concerning this clonotype: One end of the junction does not line up with germline, which may come from a read error. V gene TRBV7-6 combines with J gene TRBJ1-4; the match to TRBD1 covers 8 bases. CDR3 length: 15 amino acids. Germline V gene data show CDR1 as SGHVS and CDR2 as FNYEAQ. CDR3: CAGSLMGQANEKLFF. The CDR3 region has the DNA TGTGCCGGCAGCTTAATGGGACAGGCTAATGAAAAACTGTTTTTT.

The V gene is TRBV7-2, the J gene TRBJ2-1; D call uncertain. V lost 4 bases to trimming and J lost 10 bases, with 26 bases between them. Germline-derived CDR1 and CDR2 are SGHTA and FQGNSA. CDR3 length: 17 residues. The CDR3 here is CASSSDITKTRTKEQFF. CDR3 DNA: TGTGCCAGCAGCTCCGACATCACAAAAACTCGTACTAAGGAGCAGTTCTTC.

The rearrangement uses TRBV12-3 or TRBV12-4 and TRBJ2-4; D is uncertain. V dropped 2 bases and J dropped 2 bases, with 10 bases sitting between them. The CDR3 has 15 residues. The CDR3 sequence is CASSLWGSSKNIQYF. CDR3 DNA sequence: TGTGCCAGCAGTTTATGGGGAAGTTCCAAAAACATTCAGTACTTC.

The gene calls are TRBV28 and TRBJ1-2; no definite D call. Germline V gives CDR1 MDHEN, CDR2 SYDVKM. The CDR3 has 14 amino acids. The V gene lost 1 base and the J gene lost 4 bases, with 10 bases spanning the gap. CDR3 nucleotide sequence: TGTGCCAGCAGTTTATTGGCTCACGGCTATGGCTACACCTTC. It yields the protein CASSLLAHGYGYTF.

The genes are TRBV6-5 and TRBJ2-5, with D unclear. From germline, CDR1 is MNHEY and CDR2 SVGAGI. The CDR3 totals 12 residues. The V gene lost 2 bases and the J gene lost 4 bases, with 5 bases spanning the gap. The CDR3 sequence: CASSYTAETQYF. The DNA for the CDR3 is TGTGCCAGCAGTTACACGGCAGAGACCCAGTACTTC.

This clonotype was seen a few times. This chain joins TRBV10-3 and TRBJ2-5, with 10 bases that match TRBD2. This CDR3 has 16 residues. Looked up from germline, CDR1 is ENHRY and CDR2 is SYGVKD. Trimming took 2 bases from V and 5 from J; bases not matched to a gene: 8. The CDR3 bases are TGTGCCATCAGTGAGGGACTAGCGGTCACGGGGGAGACCCAGTACTTC. Its translation: CAISEGLAVTGETQYF.

The CDR3 here is CASSLNSNSPLHF. DNA of the CDR3: TGTGCCAGCAGCTTAAACAGCAATTCACCCCTCCACTTT. This chain joins TRBV7-3 and TRBJ1-6; D ambiguous. The CDR3 loop spans 13 amino acids. Germline V gene lookup returns CDR1 SGHTA and CDR2 FQGTGA. Trimming cost V 1 base and J 7 bases, with 5 bases left between them.

Regarding this clonotype: This may come from a read error, since a much larger clone is one base off. This chain connects TRBV20-1 to TRBJ1-5; TRBD1 might be the D (5 bases). V lost 0 bases to trimming and J lost 0 bases, with 15 bases between them. Germline loops: CDR1 DFQATT, CDR2 SNEGSKA (reference sequence). CDR3 length equals 17 residues. This CDR3 is CSARDGGRGYSNQPQHF. CDR3 DNA: TGCAGTGCTAGAGATGGAGGACGGGGGTATAGCAATCAGCCCCAGCATTTT.

This clonotype was observed a few times. The rearrangement links TRBV29-1 to TRBJ1-1; the match to TRBD1 covers 7 bases. The CDR3 is 12 amino acids. Per the germline V gene, CDR1 is SQVTM and CDR2 is ANQGSEA. The CDR3 spells CSGNRGGTEAFF. The CDR3 DNA is TGCAGTGGAAACAGGGGAGGGACTGAAGCTTTCTTT.